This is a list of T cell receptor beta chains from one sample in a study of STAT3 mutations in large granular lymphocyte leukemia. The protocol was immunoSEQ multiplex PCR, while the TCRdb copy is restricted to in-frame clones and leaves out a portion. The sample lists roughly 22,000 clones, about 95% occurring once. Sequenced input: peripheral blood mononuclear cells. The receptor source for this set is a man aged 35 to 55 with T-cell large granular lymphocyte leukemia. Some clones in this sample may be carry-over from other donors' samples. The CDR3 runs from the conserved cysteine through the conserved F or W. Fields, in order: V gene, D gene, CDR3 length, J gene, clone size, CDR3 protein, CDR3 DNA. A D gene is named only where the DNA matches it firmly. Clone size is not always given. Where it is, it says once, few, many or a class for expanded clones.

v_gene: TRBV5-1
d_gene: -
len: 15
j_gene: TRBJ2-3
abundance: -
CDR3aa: CASSVTDGATDTQYF
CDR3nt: TGCGCCAGCAGCGTGACAGATGGGGCCACAGATACGCAGTATTTT

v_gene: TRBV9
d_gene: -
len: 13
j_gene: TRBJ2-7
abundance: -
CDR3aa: CASSVGGAGEQYF
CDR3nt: TGTGCCAGCAGCGTAGGGGGGGCCGGGGAGCAGTACTTC

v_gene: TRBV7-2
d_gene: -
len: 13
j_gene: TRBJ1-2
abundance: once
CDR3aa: CASSPDSNYGYTF
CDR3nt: TGTGCCAGCAGCCCCGACAGTAACTATGGCTACACCTTC

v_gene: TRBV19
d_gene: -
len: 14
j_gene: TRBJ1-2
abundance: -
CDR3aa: CASSIGSSNYGYTF
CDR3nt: TGTGCCAGTAGTATTGGAAGCTCTAACTATGGCTACACCTTC

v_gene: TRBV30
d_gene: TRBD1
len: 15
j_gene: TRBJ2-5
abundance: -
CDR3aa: CAWSGATGYKETQYF
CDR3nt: TGTGCCTGGAGTGGGGCGACAGGGTATAAGGAGACCCAGTACTTC

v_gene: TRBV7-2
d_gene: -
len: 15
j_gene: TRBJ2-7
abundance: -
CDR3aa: CASSLATVGTYEQYF
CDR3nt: TGTGCCAGCAGCTTAGCGACAGTGGGAACCTACGAGCAGTACTTC

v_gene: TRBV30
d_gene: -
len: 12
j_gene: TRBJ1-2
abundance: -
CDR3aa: CAWSFTWGGYTF
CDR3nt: TGTGCCTGGAGTTTTACTTGGGGAGGCTACACCTTC

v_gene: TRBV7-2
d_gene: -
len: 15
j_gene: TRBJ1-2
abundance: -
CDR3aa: CASSRGQSSNYGYTF
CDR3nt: TGTGCCAGCAGCCGAGGACAGAGTAGTAACTATGGCTACACCTTC

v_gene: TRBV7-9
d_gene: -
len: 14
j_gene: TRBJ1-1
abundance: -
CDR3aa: CASSLGSGRAEAFF
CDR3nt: TGTGCCAGCAGCTTAGGTAGTGGGCGGGCTGAAGCTTTCTTT

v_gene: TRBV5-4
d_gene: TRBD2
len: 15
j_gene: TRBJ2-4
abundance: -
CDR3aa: CASSQGTSGAIFQYF
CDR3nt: TGTGCCAGCAGCCAGGGGACTAGCGGGGCCATCTTTCAGTACTTC

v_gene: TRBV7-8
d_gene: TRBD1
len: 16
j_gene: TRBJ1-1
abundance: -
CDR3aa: CASSFGQATIGTEAFF
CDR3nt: TGTGCCAGCAGCTTTGGACAGGCCACGATCGGCACTGAAGCTTTCTTT

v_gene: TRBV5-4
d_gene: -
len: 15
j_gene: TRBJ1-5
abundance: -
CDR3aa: CASSLDGGSNQPQHF
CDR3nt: TGTGCCAGCAGCTTGGATGGGGGGAGCAATCAGCCCCAGCATTTT

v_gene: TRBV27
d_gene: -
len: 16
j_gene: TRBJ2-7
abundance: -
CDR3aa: CASSFLGSYGSYEQYF
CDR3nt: TGTGCCAGCAGCTTCCTTGGGAGCTACGGGTCCTACGAGCAGTACTTC

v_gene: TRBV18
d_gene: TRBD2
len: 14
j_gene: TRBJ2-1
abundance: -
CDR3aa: CASSPPSTPGGEFF
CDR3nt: TGTGCCAGCTCACCACCCAGTACTCCGGGGGGTGAGTTCTTC

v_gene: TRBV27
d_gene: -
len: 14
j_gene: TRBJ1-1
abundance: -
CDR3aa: CASSLAGLNTEAFF
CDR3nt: TGTGCCAGCAGTTTAGCAGGGTTGAACACTGAAGCTTTCTTT

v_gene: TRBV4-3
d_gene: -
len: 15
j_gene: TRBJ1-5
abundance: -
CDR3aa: CASSPTWGSNQPQHF
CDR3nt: TGCGCCAGCAGCCCGACATGGGGATCGAATCAGCCCCAGCATTTT

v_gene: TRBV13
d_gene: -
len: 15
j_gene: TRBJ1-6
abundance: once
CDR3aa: CASSLRTVINSPLHF
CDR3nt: TGTGCCAGCAGCTTGCGGACAGTAATAAATTCACCCCTCCACTTT

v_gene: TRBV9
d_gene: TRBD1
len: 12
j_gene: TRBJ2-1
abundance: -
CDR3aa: CASSATGGEQFF
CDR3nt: TGTGCCAGCAGCGCTACAGGGGGTGAGCAGTTCTTC

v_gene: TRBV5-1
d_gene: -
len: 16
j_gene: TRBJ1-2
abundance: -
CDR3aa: CASSFVRDHSNYGYTF
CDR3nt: TGCGCCAGCAGCTTCGTCAGGGACCACTCTAACTATGGCTACACCTTC

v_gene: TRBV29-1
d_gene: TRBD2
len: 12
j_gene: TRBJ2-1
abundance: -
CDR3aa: CSVEVELANRFF
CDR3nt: TGCAGCGTTGAAGTGGAACTAGCGAATCGGTTCTTC